This TCR beta chain is drawn from a study of blood T cell repertoires in COVID-19. Across the whole study: From T cells, B-cell-depleted T cells, or PBMCs came the material, which was cDNA or gDNA.

A case of COVID-19 had been met by exposed participants within 2 weeks before study entry. CDR1 is KGHDR and CDR2 is SFDVKD in the germline V gene. The V end lost 4 bases, the J end lost 7 bases, and 9 bases lay between the germline ends. There are 13 residues in the CDR3. Source study methods: Reference gene primer amplification gave nucleated cell count estimates. Produced via immunoSEQ multiplex PCR; TCRdb's table is partial and in-frame only. From that table come the V and J calls and clone size; the DNA was used to work out D and trimming. Of roughly 250,000 clones listed, roughly 85% are singletons.

The clonotype originates from a woman aged 40 to 55 who had been exposed to COVID-19. The chain links TRBV24-1 to TRBJ1-4, with D possibly being TRBD1 (5 bases). The specimen sequenced was PBMCs or T cells enriched from blood (not recorded which). CDR3 DNA sequence: TGTGCCACCAGTGAACGGGGGGGTGAAAAACTGTTTTTT. This encodes CATSERGGEKLFF.